This entry concerns a single TCR beta chain. The data were obtained in a study of blood T cell repertoires in COVID-19. Germline V gene sequence: CDR1 LGHNA, CDR2 YNFKEQ. The V and J ends lost 4 bases and 4 bases, in that order; junction bases with no gene match: 4. The CDR3 contains 14 residues. The assay was immunoSEQ multiplex PCR, and TCRdb's table has in-frame clones only and misses some. Altogether over 30,000 clones are present, more than 75% being singletons, with the ten largest covering about 64%. The chain combines TRBV4-2 with TRBJ2-5; 9 bases fit TRBD1. The sequenced sample was peripheral blood. The clonotype originates from a man in his 70s with acute or convalescent COVID-19. CDR3 nucleotides: TGTGCCAGCAGCCGGACAGGGGAGGGAGAGACCCAGTACTTC. The encoded protein is CASSRTGEGETQYF.